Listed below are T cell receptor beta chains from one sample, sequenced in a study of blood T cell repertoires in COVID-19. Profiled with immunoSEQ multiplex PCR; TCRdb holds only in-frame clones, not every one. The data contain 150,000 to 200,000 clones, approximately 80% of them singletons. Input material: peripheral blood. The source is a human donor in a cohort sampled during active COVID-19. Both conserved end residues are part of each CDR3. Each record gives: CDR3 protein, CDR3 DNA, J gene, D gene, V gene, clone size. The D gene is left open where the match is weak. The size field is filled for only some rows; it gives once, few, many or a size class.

cdr3_aa: CASSLTQNYGYTF
cdr3_nt: TGCGCCAGCAGCCTCACACAGAACTATGGCTACACCTTC
j_call: TRBJ1-2
d_call: NA
v_call: TRBV4-1
clone_size: NA

cdr3_aa: CASSLAAEYNEQFF
cdr3_nt: TGTGCCAGCAGCTTAGCAGCGGAGTACAATGAGCAGTTCTTC
j_call: TRBJ2-1
d_call: NA
v_call: TRBV7-9
clone_size: few

cdr3_aa: CATSRDEDRNYNEQFF
cdr3_nt: TGTGCCACCAGCAGAGATGAGGACAGGAACTACAATGAGCAGTTCTTC
j_call: TRBJ2-1
d_call: TRBD1
v_call: TRBV15
clone_size: NA

cdr3_aa: CASSQAPGDGYTF
cdr3_nt: TGTGCCAGCAGCCAGGCCCCAGGGGATGGCTACACCTTC
j_call: TRBJ1-2
d_call: NA
v_call: TRBV3-1/TRBV3-2
clone_size: NA

cdr3_aa: CASSEFWDMNTEAFF
cdr3_nt: TGTGCCAGCAGTGAATTTTGGGACATGAACACTGAAGCTTTCTTT
j_call: TRBJ1-1
d_call: NA
v_call: TRBV6-1
clone_size: NA

cdr3_aa: CASSFWGRGNEKLFF
cdr3_nt: TGTGCCAGCAGCTTTTGGGGCAGGGGGAACGAAAAACTGTTTTTT
j_call: TRBJ1-4
d_call: TRBD1
v_call: TRBV7-9
clone_size: NA

cdr3_aa: CASSEIGGTYNEQFF
cdr3_nt: TGTGCCAGCAGTGAAATAGGGGGCACCTACAATGAGCAGTTCTTC
j_call: TRBJ2-1
d_call: TRBD1
v_call: TRBV2
clone_size: once

cdr3_aa: CSVAGTEVYEQYF
cdr3_nt: TGCAGCGTGGCCGGGACAGAGGTCTACGAGCAGTACTTC
j_call: TRBJ2-7
d_call: TRBD1
v_call: TRBV29-1
clone_size: NA

cdr3_aa: CAWNPGWRGADNEQFF
cdr3_nt: TGTGCCTGGAATCCGGGGTGGCGGGGGGCAGACAATGAGCAGTTCTTC
j_call: TRBJ2-1
d_call: TRBD2
v_call: TRBV30
clone_size: once

cdr3_aa: CASSVDSLNEKLFF
cdr3_nt: TGTGCCAGCAGCGTAGACAGCCTTAATGAAAAACTGTTTTTT
j_call: TRBJ1-4
d_call: NA
v_call: TRBV9
clone_size: NA

cdr3_aa: CASSGGTGGYTF
cdr3_nt: TGTGCCAGCAGCGGGGGGACAGGCGGCTACACCTTC
j_call: TRBJ1-2
d_call: TRBD1
v_call: TRBV9
clone_size: NA

cdr3_aa: CASSPDRGDGYTF
cdr3_nt: TGTGCCAGCAGCCCGGACAGGGGAGATGGCTACACCTTC
j_call: TRBJ1-2
d_call: TRBD1
v_call: TRBV3-1/TRBV3-2
clone_size: NA

cdr3_aa: CASRRQGEAFF
cdr3_nt: TGTGCCAGCAGACGACAGGGAGAAGCTTTCTTT
j_call: TRBJ1-1
d_call: TRBD1
v_call: TRBV6-5
clone_size: NA

cdr3_aa: CASSYGFRQGNSPLHF
cdr3_nt: TGTGCCAGCAGTTACGGTTTTCGACAGGGGAATTCACCCCTCCACTTT
j_call: TRBJ1-6
d_call: TRBD1
v_call: TRBV6-6
clone_size: few

cdr3_aa: CASSAPLGDRVTDTQYF
cdr3_nt: TGTGCCAGCAGCGCCCCCCTCGGGGACAGGGTGACAGATACGCAGTATTTT
j_call: TRBJ2-3
d_call: TRBD1
v_call: TRBV13
clone_size: NA

cdr3_aa: CASSIGGTDTYEQYF
cdr3_nt: TGTGCCAGTAGTATAGGCGGGACGGACACCTACGAGCAGTACTTC
j_call: TRBJ2-7
d_call: NA
v_call: TRBV19
clone_size: NA

cdr3_aa: CASSLGGRLYGYTF
cdr3_nt: TGTGCCAGCAGCTTAGGGGGGCGACTCTATGGCTACACCTTC
j_call: TRBJ1-2
d_call: NA
v_call: TRBV7-8
clone_size: NA

cdr3_aa: CASSHRRGSGNEQFF
cdr3_nt: TGTGCCAGCAGCCATCGGCGGGGGTCCGGCAATGAGCAGTTCTTC
j_call: TRBJ2-1
d_call: TRBD2
v_call: TRBV3-1/TRBV3-2
clone_size: NA

cdr3_aa: CASSQGHGRGGEQFF
cdr3_nt: TGCGCCAGCAGCCAAGGACATGGCCGGGGTGGTGAGCAGTTCTTC
j_call: TRBJ2-1
d_call: NA
v_call: TRBV4-1
clone_size: NA

cdr3_aa: CASSLPGRVNTGELFF
cdr3_nt: TGTGCCAGCAGCTTACCTGGTAGAGTGAACACCGGGGAGCTGTTTTTT
j_call: TRBJ2-2
d_call: NA
v_call: TRBV7-9
clone_size: NA

cdr3_aa: CAWSVIRQGLSANTEAFF
cdr3_nt: TGTGCCTGGAGTGTTATTAGACAGGGGTTATCCGCGAACACTGAAGCTTTCTTT
j_call: TRBJ1-1
d_call: TRBD1
v_call: TRBV30
clone_size: NA

cdr3_aa: CASAVGTVYGYTF
cdr3_nt: TGTGCCAGTGCGGTAGGGACAGTCTATGGCTACACCTTC
j_call: TRBJ1-2
d_call: TRBD1
v_call: TRBV19
clone_size: NA

cdr3_aa: CASSLGTGPGETQYF
cdr3_nt: TGTGCCAGCAGCTTAGGGACAGGGCCCGGAGAGACCCAGTACTTC
j_call: TRBJ2-5
d_call: TRBD1
v_call: TRBV7-9
clone_size: NA

cdr3_aa: CASSPEWGVDEKLFF
cdr3_nt: TGCGCCAGCAGCCCAGAGTGGGGCGTTGATGAAAAACTGTTTTTT
j_call: TRBJ1-4
d_call: NA
v_call: TRBV4-1
clone_size: NA

cdr3_aa: CASSIYPIAGGPFLLDEQFF
cdr3_nt: TGTGCCAGTAGTATATACCCCATAGCGGGGGGGCCTTTCCTCCTGGATGAGCAGTTCTTC
j_call: TRBJ2-1
d_call: TRBD2
v_call: TRBV19
clone_size: NA

cdr3_aa: CAIGQGGNEQFF
cdr3_nt: TGTGCCATAGGACAGGGGGGCAATGAGCAGTTCTTC
j_call: TRBJ2-1
d_call: TRBD1
v_call: TRBV2
clone_size: NA

cdr3_aa: CASSSGLAGGRSTDTQYF
cdr3_nt: TGCGCCAGCAGCTCCGGACTAGCGGGGGGCCGCTCCACAGATACGCAGTATTTT
j_call: TRBJ2-3
d_call: TRBD2
v_call: TRBV5-1
clone_size: NA

cdr3_aa: CASNPGVTGETQYF
cdr3_nt: TGTGCCAGCAATCCAGGGGTCACAGGGGAGACCCAGTACTTC
j_call: TRBJ2-5
d_call: NA
v_call: TRBV6-6
clone_size: many

cdr3_aa: CASSHAPGLAGGPGGETQYF
cdr3_nt: TGTGCCAGCAGCCACGCCCCGGGACTAGCGGGGGGGCCAGGGGGAGAGACCCAGTACTTC
j_call: TRBJ2-5
d_call: TRBD2
v_call: TRBV3-1/TRBV3-2
clone_size: NA

cdr3_aa: CAYTSGEPLHF
cdr3_nt: TGTGCCTACACCTCGGGAGAACCCCTCCACTTT
j_call: TRBJ1-6
d_call: NA
v_call: TRBV30
clone_size: NA

cdr3_aa: CASSGGGNEQFF
cdr3_nt: TGCGCCAGCAGCGGCGGGGGCAATGAGCAGTTCTTC
j_call: TRBJ2-1
d_call: TRBD2
v_call: TRBV4-1
clone_size: NA

cdr3_aa: CASSVVGTGLDEQYF
cdr3_nt: TGTGCCAGCAGCGTAGTGGGGACAGGGTTAGACGAGCAGTACTTC
j_call: TRBJ2-7
d_call: TRBD1
v_call: TRBV9
clone_size: NA

cdr3_aa: CASSDGQVGLHF
cdr3_nt: TGTGCCAGCAGCGATGGACAGGTTGGTCTACACTTC
j_call: TRBJ2-7
d_call: TRBD1
v_call: TRBV5-6
clone_size: NA

cdr3_aa: CASSHRGREQFF
cdr3_nt: TGCGCCAGCAGCCACAGGGGTCGGGAGCAGTTCTTC
j_call: TRBJ2-1
d_call: NA
v_call: TRBV4-1
clone_size: NA

cdr3_aa: CASSQDSGRETQYF
cdr3_nt: TGTGCCAGCAGCCAAGATTCAGGGCGCGAGACCCAGTACTTC
j_call: TRBJ2-5
d_call: NA
v_call: TRBV3-1/TRBV3-2
clone_size: NA

cdr3_aa: CASTARGQGGNEQFF
cdr3_nt: TGTGCCAGCACTGCGCGCGGACAGGGGGGGAATGAGCAGTTCTTC
j_call: TRBJ2-1
d_call: TRBD1
v_call: TRBV6-5
clone_size: NA

cdr3_aa: CASSFRGAGYNEQFF
cdr3_nt: TGTGCCAGCAGCTTCCGGGGGGCGGGGTACAATGAGCAGTTCTTC
j_call: TRBJ2-1
d_call: NA
v_call: TRBV11-2
clone_size: NA

cdr3_aa: CASSALDRGSGTIYF
cdr3_nt: TGCGCCAGCAGCGCTCTCGACAGGGGCTCAGGGACCATATATTTT
j_call: TRBJ1-3
d_call: TRBD1
v_call: TRBV5-1
clone_size: NA

cdr3_aa: CASSPQGATNEKLFF
cdr3_nt: TGTGCCAGCAGTCCACAGGGGGCAACTAATGAAAAACTGTTTTTT
j_call: TRBJ1-4
d_call: TRBD1
v_call: TRBV6-5
clone_size: NA

cdr3_aa: CASSLAGKGETQYF
cdr3_nt: TGCGCCAGCAGCTTGGCCGGGAAAGGAGAGACCCAGTACTTC
j_call: TRBJ2-5
d_call: NA
v_call: TRBV5-1
clone_size: once

cdr3_aa: CASSKKERYEQYF
cdr3_nt: TGTGCCAGCAGCAAAAAGGAGCGCTACGAGCAGTACTTC
j_call: TRBJ2-7
d_call: NA
v_call: TRBV21-1
clone_size: once

cdr3_aa: CASSQDGLAGPTDTQYF
cdr3_nt: TGTGCCAGCAGCCAAGATGGTCTAGCGGGGCCCACAGATACGCAGTATTTT
j_call: TRBJ2-3
d_call: TRBD2
v_call: TRBV4-2
clone_size: NA

cdr3_aa: CASSLGGPSNYGYTF
cdr3_nt: TGTGCCAGCAGCTTAGGGGGGCCTTCTAACTATGGCTACACCTTC
j_call: TRBJ1-2
d_call: NA
v_call: TRBV7-2
clone_size: NA

cdr3_aa: CASSWGEQQETQYF
cdr3_nt: TGCGCCAGCAGCTGGGGGGAACAGCAAGAGACCCAGTACTTC
j_call: TRBJ2-5
d_call: NA
v_call: TRBV5-1
clone_size: few